This TCR beta chain was identified during a study of long-term antiretroviral therapy in people with HIV. Study-wide points: Gathering of blood took place between the mid-2000s and the late 2010s, possibly under older ART regimens.

This clone was found once. The antigen is unknown. The CDR3 consists of 16 residues. Losses at the gene ends were 2 bases for V and 0 bases for J; bases not matched to a gene: 0. Looked up from germline, CDR1 is MNHNY and CDR2 is SVGAGI (reference sequence). Investigators performed immunoSEQ version v3.0 at survey level. The study targeted roughly 40,000-55,000 T-cell genomes per sample in sequencing. Sequenced by immunoSEQ multiplex PCR; TCRdb stores in-frame clones only, minus some. The table has 20,000 or so clones, just over 75% seen once. The sample in question was unsorted PBMCs, obtained 0.5 years before starting antiretroviral therapy. The chain joins TRBV6-6 to TRBJ2-3, with 12 bases matching TRBD2. This TCR derives from a woman between 45 and 65 years old with HIV. In nucleotides, the CDR3 is TGTGCCAGCAGTTACACTAGCGGGGGGAGCACAGATACGCAGTATTTT. Translation gives CASSYTSGGSTDTQYF.